The TCR beta chain described here comes from a study of CD8+ T cells in alopecia areata. Study conclusions and caveats: Among the top 100, expanded CD8+ clones were significantly decreased by tofacitinib, as was scalp clonality. Scalp samples also contribute reads from the resident alphabeta T cells found in normal skin.

It was cDNA, reverse transcribed from extracted RNA, that served as the sequencing template. Sequencing was performed with immunoSEQ multiplex PCR; in TCRdb, only in-frame clones are kept and a portion is missing. The sample holds roughly 100,000 clones, 60% to 65% seen once. Described treatment: oral pan-JAK inhibitor, 5-10 mg twice daily. V shed 5 bases and J 5 bases; nucleotides not matched to a gene: 4. The germline V gene has CDR1 MNHEY and CDR2 SMNVEV (reference sequence). This CDR3 comprises 14 residues. In the case of this clone: No antigen is known for it.

Here the sequenced sample was CD8+ T cells sorted from blood, taken at week 4, from a patient treated with tofacitinib. The clonotype comes from a human donor with alopecia areata. V usage is TRBV27 and J usage is TRBJ1-2, with 11 bases that match TRBD1. As DNA, the CDR3 is TGTGCCAGCAGTGCCGGGACAGGGGGATATGGCTACACCTTC. It codes for CASSAGTGGYGYTF.